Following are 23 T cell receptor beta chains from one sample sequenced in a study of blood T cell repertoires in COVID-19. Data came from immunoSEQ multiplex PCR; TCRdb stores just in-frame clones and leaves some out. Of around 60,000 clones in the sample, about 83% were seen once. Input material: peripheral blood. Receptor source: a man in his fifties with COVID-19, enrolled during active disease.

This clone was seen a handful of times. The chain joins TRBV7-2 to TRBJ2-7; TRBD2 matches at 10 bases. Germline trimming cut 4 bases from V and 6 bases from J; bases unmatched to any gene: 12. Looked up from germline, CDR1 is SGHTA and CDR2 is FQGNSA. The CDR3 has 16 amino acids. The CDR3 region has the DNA TGTGCCAGCAGCTCGACGGCCAGCGGGAGGGCCGGCGAGCAGTACTTC. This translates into CASSSTASGRAGEQYF.

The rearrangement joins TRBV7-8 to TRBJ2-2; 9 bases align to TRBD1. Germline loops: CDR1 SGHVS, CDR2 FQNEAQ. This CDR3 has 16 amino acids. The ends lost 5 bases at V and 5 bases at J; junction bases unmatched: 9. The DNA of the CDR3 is TGTGCCAGCAGCCCACAGGGGGCAATAAGGACCGGGGAGCTGTTTTTT. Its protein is CASSPQGAIRTGELFF.

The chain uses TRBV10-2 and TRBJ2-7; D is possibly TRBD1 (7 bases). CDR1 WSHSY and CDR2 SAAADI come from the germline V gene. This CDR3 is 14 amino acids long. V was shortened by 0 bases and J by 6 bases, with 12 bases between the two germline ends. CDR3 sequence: CASSESGRGVEQYF. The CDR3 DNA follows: TGCGCCAGCAGTGAGTCCGGCAGGGGGGTCGAGCAGTACTTC.

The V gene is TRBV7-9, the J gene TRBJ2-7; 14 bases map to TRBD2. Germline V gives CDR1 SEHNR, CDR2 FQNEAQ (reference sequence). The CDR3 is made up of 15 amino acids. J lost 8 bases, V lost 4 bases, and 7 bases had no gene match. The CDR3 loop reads CASSSGTSGRVKQYF. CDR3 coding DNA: TGTGCCAGCAGCTCCGGGACTAGCGGGAGAGTCAAGCAGTACTTC. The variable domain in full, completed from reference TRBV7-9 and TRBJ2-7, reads DTGVSQNPRHKITKRGQNVTFRCDPISEHNRLYWYRQTLGQGPEFLTYFQNEAQLEKSRLLSDRFSAERPKGSFSTLEIQRTEQGDSAMYLCASSSGTSGRVKQYFGPGTRLTVT.

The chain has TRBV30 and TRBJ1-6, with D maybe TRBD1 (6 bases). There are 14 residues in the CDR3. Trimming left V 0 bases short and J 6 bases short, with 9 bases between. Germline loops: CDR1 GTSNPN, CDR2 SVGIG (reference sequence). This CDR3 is CAWSVLQGNSPLHF. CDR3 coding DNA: TGTGCCTGGAGTGTACTACAGGGTAATTCACCCCTCCACTTT. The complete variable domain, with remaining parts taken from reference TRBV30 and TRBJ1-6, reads SQTIHQWPATLVQPVGSPLSLECTVEGTSNPNLYWYRQAAGRGLQLLFYSVGIGQISSEVPQNLSASRPQDRQFILSSKKLLLSDSGFYLCAWSVLQGNSPLHFGNGTRLTVT.

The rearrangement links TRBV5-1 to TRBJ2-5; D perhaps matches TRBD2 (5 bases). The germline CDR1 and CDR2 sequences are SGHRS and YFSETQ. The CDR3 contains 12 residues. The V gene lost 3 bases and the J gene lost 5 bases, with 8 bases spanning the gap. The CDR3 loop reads CASSSPGETQYF. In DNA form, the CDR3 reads TGCGCCAGCAGCTCGCCGGGGGAGACCCAGTACTTC.

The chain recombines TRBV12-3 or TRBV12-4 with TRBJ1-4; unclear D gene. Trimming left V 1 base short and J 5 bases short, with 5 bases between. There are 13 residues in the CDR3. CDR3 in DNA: TGTGCCAGCAGTTTAGGTCAAAATGAAAAACTGTTTTTT. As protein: CASSLGQNEKLFF.

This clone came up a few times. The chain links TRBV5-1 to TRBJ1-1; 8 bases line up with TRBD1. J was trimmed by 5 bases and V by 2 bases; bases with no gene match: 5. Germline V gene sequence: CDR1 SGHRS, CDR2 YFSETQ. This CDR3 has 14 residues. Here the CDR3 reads CASSFGQGSTEAFF. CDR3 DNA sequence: TGCGCCAGCAGCTTCGGACAGGGTAGTACTGAAGCTTTCTTT.

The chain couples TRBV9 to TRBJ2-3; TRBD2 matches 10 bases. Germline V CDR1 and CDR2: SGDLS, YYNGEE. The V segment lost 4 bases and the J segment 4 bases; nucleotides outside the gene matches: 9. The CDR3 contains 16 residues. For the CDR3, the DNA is TGTGCCAGCAGCACCCGGACTAGCGGAGGCCCAGATACGCAGTATTTT. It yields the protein CASSTRTSGGPDTQYF.

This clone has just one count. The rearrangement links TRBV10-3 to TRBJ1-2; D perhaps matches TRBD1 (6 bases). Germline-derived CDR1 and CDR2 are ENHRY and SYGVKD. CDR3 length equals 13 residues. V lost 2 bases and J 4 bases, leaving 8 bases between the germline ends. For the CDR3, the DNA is TGTGCCATCAGTGAGCAGGGGATCTATGGCTACACCTTC. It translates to CAISEQGIYGYTF.

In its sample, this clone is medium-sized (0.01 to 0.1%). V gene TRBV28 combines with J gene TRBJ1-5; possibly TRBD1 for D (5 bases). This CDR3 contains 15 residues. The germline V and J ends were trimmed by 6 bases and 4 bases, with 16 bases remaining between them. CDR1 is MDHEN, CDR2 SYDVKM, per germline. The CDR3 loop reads CASRPQGAANQPQHF. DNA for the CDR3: TGTGCCAGCAGGCCCCAAGGGGCCGCAAATCAGCCCCAGCATTTT.

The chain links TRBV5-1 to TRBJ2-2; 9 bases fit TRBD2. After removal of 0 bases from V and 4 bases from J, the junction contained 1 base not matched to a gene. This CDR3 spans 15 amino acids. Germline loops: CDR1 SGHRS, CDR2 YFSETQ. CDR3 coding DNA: TGCGCCAGCAGCTTGGAGGGACTAGCCACCGGGGAGCTGTTTTTT. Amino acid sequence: CASSLEGLATGELFF. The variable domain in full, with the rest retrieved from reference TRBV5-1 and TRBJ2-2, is KAGVTQTPRYLIKTRGQQVTLSCSPISGHRSVSWYQQTPGQGLQFLFEYFSETQRNKGNFPGRFSGRQFSNSRSEMNVSTLELGDSALYLCASSLEGLATGELFFGEGSRLTVL.

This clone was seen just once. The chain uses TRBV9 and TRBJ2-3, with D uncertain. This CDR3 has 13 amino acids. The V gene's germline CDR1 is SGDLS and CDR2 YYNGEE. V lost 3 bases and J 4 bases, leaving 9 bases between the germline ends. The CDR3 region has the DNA TGTGCCAGCAGCGAGGCCCTAGCAGATACGCAGTATTTT. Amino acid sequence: CASSEALADTQYF.

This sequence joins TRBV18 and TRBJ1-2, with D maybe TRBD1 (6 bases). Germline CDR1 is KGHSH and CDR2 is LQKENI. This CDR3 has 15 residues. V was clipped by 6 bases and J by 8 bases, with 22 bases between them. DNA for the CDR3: TGTGCCAGCTCCCTCACCGGGGGGGCCGATACGGGCTACACCTTC. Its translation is CASSLTGGADTGYTF.

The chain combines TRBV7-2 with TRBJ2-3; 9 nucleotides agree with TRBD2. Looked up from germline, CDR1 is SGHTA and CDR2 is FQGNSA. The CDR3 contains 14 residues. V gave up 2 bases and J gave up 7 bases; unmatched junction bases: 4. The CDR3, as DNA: TGTGCCAGCAGCTTAATGCGGGAGGGAAATACGCAGTATTTT. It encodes CASSLMREGNTQYF.

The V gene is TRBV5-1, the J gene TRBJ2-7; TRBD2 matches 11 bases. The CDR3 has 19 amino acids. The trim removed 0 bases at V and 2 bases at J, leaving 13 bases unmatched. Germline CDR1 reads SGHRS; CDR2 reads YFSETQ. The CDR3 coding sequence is TGCGCCAGCAGCTTGGCCGGCACTAGCGGGAGAAAGGTCCCCTACGAGCAGTACTTC. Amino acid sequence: CASSLAGTSGRKVPYEQYF.

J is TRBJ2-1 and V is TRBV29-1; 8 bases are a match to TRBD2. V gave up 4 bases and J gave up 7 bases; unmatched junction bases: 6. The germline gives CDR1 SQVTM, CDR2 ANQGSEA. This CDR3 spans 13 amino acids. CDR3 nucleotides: TGCAGCGTTGGAGGGACTAGATTTAATGAGCAGTTCTTC. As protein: CSVGGTRFNEQFF.

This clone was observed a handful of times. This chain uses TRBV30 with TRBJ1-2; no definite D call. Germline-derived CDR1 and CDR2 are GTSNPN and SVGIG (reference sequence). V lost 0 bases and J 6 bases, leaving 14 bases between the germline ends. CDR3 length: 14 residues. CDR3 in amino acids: CAWSVPEKLNGYTF. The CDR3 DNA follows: TGTGCCTGGAGTGTACCAGAAAAATTAAATGGCTACACCTTC.

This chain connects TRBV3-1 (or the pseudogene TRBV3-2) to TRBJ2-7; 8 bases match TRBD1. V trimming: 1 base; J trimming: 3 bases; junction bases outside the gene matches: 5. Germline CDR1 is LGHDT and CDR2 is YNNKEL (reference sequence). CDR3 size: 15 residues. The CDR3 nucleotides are TGTGCCAGCAGCCAAGTGGACAGGGTGGGCTACGAGCAGTACTTC. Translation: CASSQVDRVGYEQYF.

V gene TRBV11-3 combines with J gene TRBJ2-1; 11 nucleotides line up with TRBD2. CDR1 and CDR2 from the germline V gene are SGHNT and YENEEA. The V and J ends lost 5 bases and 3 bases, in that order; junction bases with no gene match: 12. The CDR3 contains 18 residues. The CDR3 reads CASSAGGLAGGFYNEQFF. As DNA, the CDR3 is TGTGCCAGCAGCGCCGGCGGATTAGCGGGAGGGTTCTACAATGAGCAGTTCTTC.

The CDR3 is CASRTGQGVNTEAFF. CDR3 bases: TGTGCCAGCAGAACAGGACAGGGAGTGAACACTGAAGCTTTCTTT. The rearrangement joins TRBV2 to TRBJ1-1; 8 nucleotides agree with TRBD1. Germline values: CDR1 SNHLY, CDR2 FYNNEI. The CDR3 covers 15 residues. Trimming removed 6 bases from V and 0 bases from J; junction bases left unmatched: 6. Filled out from reference TRBV2 and TRBJ1-1, the complete variable domain reads EPEVTQTPSHQVTQMGQEVILRCVPISNHLYFYWYRQILGQKVEFLVSFYNNEISEKSEIFDDQFSVERPDGSNFTLKIRSTKLEDSAMYFCASRTGQGVNTEAFFGQGTRLTVV.

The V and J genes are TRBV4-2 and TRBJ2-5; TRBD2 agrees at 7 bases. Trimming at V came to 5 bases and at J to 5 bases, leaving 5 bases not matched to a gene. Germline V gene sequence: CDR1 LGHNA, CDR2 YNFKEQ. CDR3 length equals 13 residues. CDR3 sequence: CASSWGGSETQYF. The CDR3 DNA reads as TGTGCCAGCAGCTGGGGGGGGAGCGAGACCCAGTACTTC.

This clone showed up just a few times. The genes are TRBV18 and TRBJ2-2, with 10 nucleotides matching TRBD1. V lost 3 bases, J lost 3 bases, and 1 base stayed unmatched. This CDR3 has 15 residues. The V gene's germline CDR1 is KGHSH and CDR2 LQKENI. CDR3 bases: TGTGCCAGCTCACCGGGACAGGGGCACACCGGGGAGCTGTTTTTT. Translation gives CASSPGQGHTGELFF.